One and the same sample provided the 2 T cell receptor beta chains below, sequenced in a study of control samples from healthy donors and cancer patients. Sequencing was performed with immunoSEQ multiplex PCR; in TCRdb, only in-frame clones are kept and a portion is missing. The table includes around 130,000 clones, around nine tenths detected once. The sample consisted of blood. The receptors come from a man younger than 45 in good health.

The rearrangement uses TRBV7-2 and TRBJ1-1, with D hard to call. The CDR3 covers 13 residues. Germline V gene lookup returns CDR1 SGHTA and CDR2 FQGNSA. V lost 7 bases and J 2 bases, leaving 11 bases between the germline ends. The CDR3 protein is CASTFEGNTEAFF. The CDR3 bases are TGTGCCAGCACTTTCGAGGGAAACACTGAAGCTTTCTTT.

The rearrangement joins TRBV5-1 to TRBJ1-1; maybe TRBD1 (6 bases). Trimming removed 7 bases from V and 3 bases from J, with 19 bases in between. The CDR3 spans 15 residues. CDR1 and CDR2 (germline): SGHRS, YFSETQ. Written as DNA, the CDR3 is TGCGCCAGCCGCCGCAGGGGTGGGTGGGACACTGAAGCTTTCTTT. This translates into CASRRRGGWDTEAFF.